Shown below are 2 T cell receptor beta chains from a single sample sequenced in a study of blood T cells in healthy people across ages. A second about 7 to 11 cycle PCR used barcoded and J-beta primers. TCRdb redid the calling of the 5' RACE reads with MiXCR, one entry per CDR3 protein. The sample shows about 970,000 distinct CDR3 sequences, roughly half of them seen only once. The sequenced sample consisted of blood. These receptors came from a woman aged 55-69 years in good health.

This clonotype was seen many times. The chain couples TRBV12-3 or TRBV12-4 to TRBJ2-7, with D possibly TRBD1 on 6 matching bases. The ends were cut back, 7 bases at V and 7 bases at J, with 23 bases in the middle. The CDR3 is made up of 15 amino acids. CDR3 bases: TGTGCCAGCAAGCCTCAAGGACAGTCCTTTTATGAGCAGTACTTC. The encoded protein is CASKPQGQSFYEQYF.

The V call is TRBV12-3 or TRBV12-4, the J call TRBJ2-1; D ambiguous. The V and J ends lost 10 bases and 7 bases respectively, with 17 bases between them. The CDR3 runs 13 residues. CDR3 DNA sequence: TGTGCCACCTACGAAGTGGTCGAGAATGAGCAGTTCTTC. Protein product: CATYEVVENEQFF.